One and the same sample provided the 15 T cell receptor beta chains below, sequenced in a study of shared clonotypes between healthy human individuals. The table came from immunoSEQ multiplex PCR; TCRdb's copy has only in-frame clones and leaves some out. The sample records over a million clones, roughly 96% being singletons. The sample taken for sequencing was naive CD4+ T cells sorted from blood. Noted subset: CD45RA+ positively selected. These TCRs come from a man aged 30-40 years in good health.

Concerning this clone itself: A junction boundary mismatches the germline segment, possibly from a read error. The identical CDR3 is also encoded by other nucleotide sequences in the sample. The chain carries TRBV7-2 and TRBJ2-2, with D tentatively TRBD2 (5 bases). The length of the CDR3 is 12 residues. Germline CDR1 SGHTA, CDR2 FQGNSA. CDR3 amino acids: CASSPSTGELFF. The CDR3 nucleotides are TGTGCCAGCAGCCCCTCAACCGGGGAACTGTTTTTT.

The rearrangement links TRBV25-1 to TRBJ2-1; 10 bases line up with TRBD1. This CDR3 has 14 amino acids. Trimming removed 6 bases from V and 12 bases from J; junction bases left unmatched: 11. Per the germline V gene, CDR1 is MGHDK and CDR2 is SYGVNS. In DNA, the CDR3 is TGTGCCAGCAGGGGACAGGGGTGGGGCAATCGGCAGTTCTTC. This gives the protein CASRGQGWGNRQFF.

This sequence joins TRBV5-1 and TRBJ1-3; tentatively, D is TRBD1 (6 bases). Deletions cut 4 bases from V and 3 bases from J, with 8 bases between. From germline, CDR1 is SGHRS and CDR2 YFSETQ. The CDR3 runs to 13 residues. The chain's CDR3 is CASSPGDGNTIYF. The DNA of the CDR3 is TGCGCCAGCAGCCCAGGGGATGGAAACACCATATATTTT.

This clone appeared a single time. This chain connects TRBV7-2 to TRBJ1-1, with a possible D match to TRBD1 (5 bases). CDR1 and CDR2 (germline): SGHTA, FQGNSA. Deletions cut 3 bases from V and 0 bases from J, with 5 bases between. CDR3 length: 13 amino acids. The CDR3 is CASSFRVNTEAFF. CDR3 coding DNA: TGTGCCAGCAGCTTCAGGGTGAACACTGAAGCTTTCTTT.

The chain recombines TRBV2 with TRBJ1-4, with D perhaps TRBD1 (5 bases). Germline CDR1 reads SNHLY; CDR2 reads FYNNEI. CDR3 length: 14 amino acids. The V and J ends lost 4 bases and 5 bases respectively, with 11 bases between them. The CDR3 DNA follows: TGTGCCAGCAGTGTAGACAGATTGAATGAAAAACTGTTTTTT. This encodes CASSVDRLNEKLFF.

V and J are TRBV28 and TRBJ1-3; D ambiguous. V gave up 3 bases and J gave up 2 bases, with 14 bases separating them. From germline, CDR1 is MDHEN and CDR2 SYDVKM. This CDR3 region has 16 residues. CDR3: CASSFTDRTPGNTIYF. CDR3 sequence (DNA): TGTGCCAGCAGTTTCACGGACCGGACCCCTGGAAACACCATATATTTT. Based on the CDR3 plus reference TRBV28 and TRBJ1-3, the full variable domain is DVKVTQSSRYLVKRTGEKVFLECVQDMDHENMFWYRQDPGLGLRLIYFSYDVKMKEKGDIPEGYSVSREKKERFSLILESASTNQTSMYLCASSFTDRTPGNTIYFGEGSWLTVV.

The chain couples TRBV15 to TRBJ2-1, with D perhaps TRBD1 or TRBD2 (6 bases each). Germline CDR1 LNHNV, CDR2 YYDKDF (reference sequence). The CDR3 has 17 residues. The ends were cut back, 8 bases at V and 0 bases at J, with 20 bases in the middle. CDR3 loop: CATAGRGGGSSYNEQFF. The CDR3 bases are TGTGCCACCGCGGGAAGGGGTGGGGGCAGCTCCTACAATGAGCAGTTCTTC.

J is TRBJ2-7 and V is TRBV25-1; weak D call: TRBD2 (6 bases). Trimming removed 7 bases from V and 3 bases from J, with 10 bases in between. The CDR3 spans 12 residues. Germline V lookup: CDR1 MGHDK, CDR2 SYGVNS. The CDR3, as DNA: TGTGCCAGCACCATGGGGGGCTACGAGCAGTACTTC. Translated: CASTMGGYEQYF.

Remarks on this clone: The same CDR3 also results from other DNA sequences found in this sample. The chain combines TRBV5-4 with TRBJ2-3; D remains unclear. Deletions cut 0 bases from V and 2 bases from J, with 16 bases between. CDR3 length: 17 residues. The germline V gene encodes CDR1 SGHNT and CDR2 YYREEE (reference sequence). Here the CDR3 DNA reads TGTGCCAGCAGCTTGGCCCCTCACTCCCTCCACACAGATACGCAGTATTTT. Encoded protein: CASSLAPHSLHTDTQYF.

The chain uses TRBV7-3 and TRBJ2-3; 8 bases align to TRBD1. Germline V lookup: CDR1 SGHTA, CDR2 FQGTGA. Trimming took 2 bases from V and 11 from J; bases not matched to a gene: 9. The CDR3 consists of 14 residues. CDR3: CASSLRDRSSGQYF. The CDR3 nucleotides read TGTGCCAGCAGCTTACGGGACAGGTCTTCGGGGCAGTATTTT. The whole variable domain, filled in from reference TRBV7-3 and TRBJ2-3, reads GAGVSQTPSNKVTEKGKYVELRCDPISGHTALYWYRQSLGQGPEFLIYFQGTGAADDSGLPNDRFFAVRPEGSVSTLKIQRTERGDSAVYLCASSLRDRSSGQYFGPGTRLTVL.

V gene TRBV5-4 combines with J gene TRBJ2-5; TRBD2 agrees at 8 bases. CDR1 SGHNT and CDR2 YYREEE come from the germline V gene (reference sequence). With V trimmed by 4 bases and J by 4 bases, 6 bases remained unmatched. This CDR3 is 14 amino acids long. CDR3: CASSRDLAGETQYF. In nucleotides, the CDR3 is TGTGCCAGCAGCCGGGACCTAGCGGGAGAGACCCAGTACTTC.

The rearrangement uses TRBV20-1 and TRBJ1-1; D is ambiguous. CDR3 size: 11 residues. The ends were cut back, 0 bases at V and 5 bases at J, with 4 bases in the middle. CDR1 DFQATT and CDR2 SNEGSKA come from the germline V gene (reference sequence). CDR3 in DNA: TGCAGTGCTAGAGAAAGGACTGAAGCTTTCTTT. This gives the protein CSARERTEAFF.

This chain uses TRBV28 with TRBJ2-7; 11 bases map to TRBD2. Germline-derived CDR1 and CDR2 are MDHEN and SYDVKM. Trimming removed 5 bases from V and 1 base from J; junction bases left unmatched: 7. The CDR3 consists of 16 residues. The CDR3 bases are TGTGCCAGCAGTCCCTCCGGGACTAGCGGTTCCTACGAGCAGTACTTC. Translating it yields CASSPSGTSGSYEQYF.

The chain uses TRBV19 and TRBJ2-7, with unresolved D. This CDR3 has 17 amino acids. Germline V gene sequence: CDR1 LNHDA, CDR2 SQIVND (reference sequence). Trimming removed 8 bases at V and 5 bases at J, with 28 bases between. CDR3: CASAPHLGDPTGHEQYF. CDR3 sequence (DNA): TGTGCCAGTGCGCCACACCTCGGAGACCCAACCGGCCACGAGCAGTACTTC.

This sequence joins TRBV29-1 and TRBJ2-1; the D call may be TRBD1 or TRBD2 (5 bases each). The ends were cut back, 8 bases at V and 15 bases at J, with 20 bases in the middle. CDR1 and CDR2 from the germline V gene are SQVTM and ANQGSEA. The CDR3 covers 11 residues. The chain's CDR3 is CSSQTGKGRFF. In DNA, the CDR3 is TGCAGCTCACAGACCGGGAAGGGGCGGTTCTTC.